This T cell receptor beta chain appears in the sequencing data of a study of vaccination and CD4 T cells after COVID-19. As for treatment: roughly 11-day PBMC culture with coronavirus spike peptide pools or control peptides (ViraFEST assay). Expansion of antigen-specific T cells with peptide pools by ViraFEST preceded sequencing of TCRs. This clonotype turned up a few times. Its target is not known. V dropped 1 base and J dropped 6; count of bases not matched to a gene: 5. The CDR3 consists of 14 residues. Germline CDR1 is SEHNR and CDR2 is FQNEAQ (reference sequence). An Oncomine TCR Beta short-read assay was used to sequence the DNA from cultured CD4+ T cells. TCRdb processed the PCR reads anew with MiXCR; each CDR3 protein has one entry. The table shows around 17,000 distinct CDR3 sequences, with around 60% occurring only once.

The V gene is TRBV7-9, the J gene TRBJ2-7; TRBD2 agrees at 8 bases. The receptor's source is a human donor who had recovered from COVID-19. Sequenced material: CD4+ T cells from blood, cultured in vitro. CDR3 coding DNA: TGTGCCAGCAGCTTAGGAGCGGGAGCGTTCGAGCAGTACTTC. Protein product: CASSLGAGAFEQYF.